The source of this T cell receptor (beta chain) is a study of blood T cell repertoires in COVID-19. Study as a whole: Collection of acute and convalescent COVID-19 samples took place in the United States, Italy and Spain.

Here immunoSEQ multiplex PCR was the method, and the copy in TCRdb shows in-frame clones only, minus some. The profile covers 200,000 to 250,000 clones, with approximately 80% appearing a single time and less than 3.5% taken by the ten largest. This CDR3 is 14 amino acids long. V lost 2 bases and J 7 bases, leaving 12 bases between the germline ends. Germline CDR1 and CDR2: MNHNY and SVGAGI (reference sequence). The chain is built from TRBV6-6 and TRBJ1-5; the D gene is possibly TRBD1 (5 bases). This sequence originates from a woman aged 18-30 years with acute or convalescent COVID-19. Sequencing was performed on peripheral blood. Here the CDR3 reads CASSYGGTGQPQHF. CDR3 nucleotides: TGTGCCAGCAGTTACGGAGGGACGGGGCAGCCCCAGCATTTT.